Shown below are 10 T cell receptor beta chains from a single sample sequenced in a study of blood T cell repertoires in COVID-19. Repertoires were generated with immunoSEQ multiplex PCR, while TCRdb's copy carries only in-frame clones and drops some. This sample has 300,000 to 350,000 clones, with approximately 88% found just once. Source material: PBMCs or T cells enriched from blood (not recorded which). The receptors shown here come from a man under 40 who had recovered from COVID-19.

The chain uses TRBV19 and TRBJ2-7; D not resolved. The CDR3 runs to 13 residues. Germline-derived CDR1 and CDR2 are LNHDA and SQIVND (reference sequence). The ends were cut back, 2 bases at V and 1 base at J, with 6 bases in the middle. The CDR3 nucleotides read TGTGCCAGTAGTATACACAGATCCTACGAGCAGTACTTC. Translation gives CASSIHRSYEQYF.

DNA for the CDR3: TGTGCCAGCAGCCACCGGGACAGGGGGTACGAGCAGTACTTC. Residues: CASSHRDRGYEQYF. The chain employs TRBV7-9 and TRBJ2-7; TRBD1 matches 11 bases. The CDR3 has 14 amino acids. Germline CDR1 is SEHNR and CDR2 is FQNEAQ (reference sequence). Trimming removed 5 bases from V and 4 bases from J; junction bases left unmatched: 4.

With respect to this clone: The same CDR3 is also encoded by other DNA sequences in this sample. The rearrangement uses TRBV27 and TRBJ1-2; 9 bases map to TRBD1. The V gene end was trimmed by 3 bases and the J gene end by 5 bases; junction bases not matched to a gene: 7. From germline, CDR1 is MNHEY and CDR2 SMNVEV (reference sequence). The CDR3 totals 15 residues. The CDR3 DNA sequence: TGTGCCAGCAGTTTCGTAGGGACAGGGATTTATGGCTACACCTTC. Translated: CASSFVGTGIYGYTF.

This clone was counted a single time. The rearrangement uses TRBV28 and TRBJ1-4, with unresolved D. V lost 11 bases and J lost 5, with 12 bases in between. This CDR3 is built from 12 residues. Germline values: CDR1 MDHEN, CDR2 SYDVKM. The CDR3 spells CAEEQENEKLFF. In nucleotides, the CDR3 is TGTGCCGAAGAGCAGGAAAATGAAAAACTGTTTTTT.

This clone was counted once. The chain uses TRBV5-1 and TRBJ2-5, with 7 bases aligning to TRBD2. V gave up 0 bases and J gave up 5 bases; unmatched junction bases: 4. CDR1 is SGHRS, CDR2 YFSETQ, per germline. The CDR3 extends over 14 amino acids. As DNA, the CDR3 is TGCGCCAGCAGCTTGGCCAGCGGGGACGAGACCCAGTACTTC. Encoded protein: CASSLASGDETQYF.

The chain carries TRBV25-1 and TRBJ2-5; D is perhaps TRBD2 (6 bases). Trimming took off 7 bases at V and 5 bases at J, with 14 bases between the two ends. The germline gives CDR1 MGHDK, CDR2 SYGVNS. The CDR3 has 13 amino acids. The CDR3 DNA follows: TGTGCCAGCAAAGGGACTCAAGGGGAGACCCAGTACTTC. It yields the protein CASKGTQGETQYF.

V and J are TRBV18 and TRBJ1-1; D may be TRBD1 (5 bases). Trimming took 7 bases from V and 1 from J, leaving 10 bases between them. The germline CDR1 and CDR2 sequences are KGHSH and LQKENI. The CDR3 consists of 13 residues. For the CDR3, the DNA is TGTGCCAGCTTAAGACAGCAGAACACTGAAGCTTTCTTT. The encoded protein is CASLRQQNTEAFF. The full variable domain, in which reference TRBV18 and TRBJ1-1 provide the parts outside the CDR3, is NAGVMQNPRHLVRRRGQEARLRCSPMKGHSHVYWYRQLPEEGLKFMVYLQKENIIDESGMPKERFSAEFPKEGPSILRIQQVVRGDSAAYFCASLRQQNTEAFFGQGTRLTVV.

The V call is TRBV10-3, the J call TRBJ1-2, with D possibly matching TRBD1 (6 bases). Trimming left V 4 bases short and J 5 bases short, with 20 bases between. Germline V gene sequence: CDR1 ENHRY, CDR2 SYGVKD. The CDR3 spans 16 residues. The CDR3 loop is CAISARTEREDYGYTF. In DNA form, the CDR3 reads TGTGCCATCAGTGCCAGGACAGAAAGAGAGGATTATGGCTACACCTTC.

The gene calls are TRBV7-2 and TRBJ2-7, with TRBD2 matching over 11 bases. V was clipped by 4 bases and J by 2 bases; unmatched bases: 10. This CDR3 is built from 17 residues. Per germline, CDR1 SGHTA and CDR2 FQGNSA. The CDR3 spells CASSYFSGGAFTYEQYF. The CDR3 DNA reads as TGTGCCAGCAGCTATTTTAGCGGGGGGGCTTTTACCTACGAGCAGTACTTC.

The rearrangement joins TRBV3-1 (or the pseudogene TRBV3-2) to TRBJ2-7, with 8 bases identical to TRBD1. The CDR3 length is 16 residues. The trim removed 1 base at V and 4 bases at J, leaving 9 bases unmatched. Germline loops: CDR1 LGHDT, CDR2 YNNKEL (reference sequence). DNA for the CDR3: TGTGCCAGCAGCCAAGGCGGTTCGTACAGGGGGTACGAGCAGTACTTC. The encoded protein is CASSQGGSYRGYEQYF.